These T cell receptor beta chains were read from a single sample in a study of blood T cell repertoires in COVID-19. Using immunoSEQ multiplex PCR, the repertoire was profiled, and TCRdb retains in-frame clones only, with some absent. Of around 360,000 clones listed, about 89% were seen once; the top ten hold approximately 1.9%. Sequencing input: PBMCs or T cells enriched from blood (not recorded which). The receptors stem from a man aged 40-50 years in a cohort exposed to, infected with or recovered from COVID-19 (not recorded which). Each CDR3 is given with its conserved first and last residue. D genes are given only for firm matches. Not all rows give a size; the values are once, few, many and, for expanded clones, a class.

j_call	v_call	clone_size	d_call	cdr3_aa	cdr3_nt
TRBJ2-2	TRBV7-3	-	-	CASSPGGLLANTGELFF	TGTGCCAGCAGCCCCGGCGGACTTCTCGCGAACACCGGGGAGCTGTTTTTT
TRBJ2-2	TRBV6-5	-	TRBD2	CASSYAGTSGTGELFF	TGTGCCAGCAGTTATGCCGGGACTAGCGGGACCGGGGAGCTGTTTTTT
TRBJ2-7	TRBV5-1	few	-	CASSLGVKQDSYEQYF	TGCGCCAGCAGCTTGGGTGTCAAACAGGACTCCTACGAGCAGTACTTC
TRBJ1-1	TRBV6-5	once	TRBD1	CASSYSTVGGNTEAFF	TGTGCCAGCAGTTACTCGACCGTAGGGGGCAACACTGAAGCTTTCTTT
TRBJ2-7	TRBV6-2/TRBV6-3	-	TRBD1	CASSYETGVTYEQYF	TGTGCCAGCAGTTATGAAACAGGGGTTACCTACGAGCAGTACTTC
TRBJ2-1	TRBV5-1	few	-	CASSPREPSYNEQFF	TGCGCCAGCAGCCCGAGGGAGCCCTCCTACAATGAGCAGTTCTTC
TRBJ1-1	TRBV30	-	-	CAWSSGRAFF	TGTGCCTGGAGTTCTGGGAGAGCTTTCTTT
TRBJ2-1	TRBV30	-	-	CAWDITAGTHNEQFF	TGTGCCTGGGACATAACGGCGGGCACCCACAATGAGCAGTTCTTC
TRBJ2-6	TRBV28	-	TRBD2	CASIPAGAPGANVLTF	TGTGCCAGCATACCCGCGGGAGCCCCCGGGGCCAACGTCCTGACTTTC
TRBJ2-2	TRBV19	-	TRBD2	CASSTSGSAGELFF	TGTGCCAGTAGTACTAGCGGGAGCGCCGGGGAGCTGTTTTTT
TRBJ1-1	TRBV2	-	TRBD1	CASRLGQGEAFF	TGTGCCAGCAGGCTGGGACAGGGAGAAGCTTTCTTT
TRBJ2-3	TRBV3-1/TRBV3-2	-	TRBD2	CASSQDRLAGSDTQYF	TGTGCCAGCAGCCAAGATCGGCTAGCGGGAAGTGATACGCAGTATTTT
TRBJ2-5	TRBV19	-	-	CASSAVRGSGTQETQYF	TGTGCCAGTAGTGCAGTTCGAGGCAGCGGGACACAAGAGACCCAGTACTTC
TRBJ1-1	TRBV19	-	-	CASSLQWGGMNTEAFF	TGTGCCAGTAGTCTTCAGTGGGGGGGAATGAACACTGAAGCTTTCTTT
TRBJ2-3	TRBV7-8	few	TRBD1	CASTIFPTGKGNTQYF	TGTGCCAGCACGATCTTTCCGACAGGGAAAGGAAATACGCAGTATTTT
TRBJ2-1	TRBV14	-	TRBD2	CASSQGTSGNYNEQFF	TGTGCCAGCAGCCAAGGAACTAGCGGGAACTACAATGAGCAGTTCTTC
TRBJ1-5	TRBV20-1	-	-	CSASGHDRFNQPQHF	TGCAGTGCTAGTGGTCACGACAGGTTCAATCAGCCCCAGCATTTT
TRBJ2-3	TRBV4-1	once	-	CASSQDGSSADTQYF	TGCGCCAGCAGCCAAGACGGGAGTTCGGCAGATACGCAGTATTTT
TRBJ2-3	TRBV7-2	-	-	CASSLHGIRTDTQYF	TGTGCCAGCAGCTTACACGGGATTCGCACAGATACGCAGTATTTT
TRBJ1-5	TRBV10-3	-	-	CAISDDKGDKPQHF	TGTGCCATCAGTGATGACAAAGGGGATAAGCCCCAGCATTTT
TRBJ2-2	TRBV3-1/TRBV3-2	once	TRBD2	CATRTSGTGELFF	TGTGCCACCCGGACTAGCGGCACCGGGGAGCTGTTTTTT
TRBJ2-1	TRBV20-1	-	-	CSYQYNEQFF	TGCAGTTATCAGTACAATGAGCAGTTCTTC